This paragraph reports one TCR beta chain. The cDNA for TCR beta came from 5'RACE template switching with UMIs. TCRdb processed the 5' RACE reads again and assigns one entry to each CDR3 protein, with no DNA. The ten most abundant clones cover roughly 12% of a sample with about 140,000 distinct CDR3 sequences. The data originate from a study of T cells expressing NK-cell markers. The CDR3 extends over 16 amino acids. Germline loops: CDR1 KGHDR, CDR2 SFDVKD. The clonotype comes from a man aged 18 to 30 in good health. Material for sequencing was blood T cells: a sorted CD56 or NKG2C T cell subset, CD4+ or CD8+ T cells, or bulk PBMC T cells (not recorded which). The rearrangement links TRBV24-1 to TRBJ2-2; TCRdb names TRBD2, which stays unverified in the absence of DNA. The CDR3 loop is CATSDLVTGESGELFF.